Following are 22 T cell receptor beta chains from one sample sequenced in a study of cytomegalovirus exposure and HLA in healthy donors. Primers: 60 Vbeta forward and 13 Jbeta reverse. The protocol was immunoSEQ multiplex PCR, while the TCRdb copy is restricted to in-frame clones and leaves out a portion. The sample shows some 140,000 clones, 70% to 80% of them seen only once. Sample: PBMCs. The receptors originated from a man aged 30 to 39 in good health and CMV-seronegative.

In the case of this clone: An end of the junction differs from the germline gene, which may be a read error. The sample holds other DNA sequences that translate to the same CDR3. The CDR3 sequence: CATSRALAGGTDTQYF. CDR3 DNA sequence: TGTGCCACCAGCAGAGCCTTAGCGGGGGGCACAGATACACAGTATTTT. This rearrangement joins TRBV15 to TRBJ2-3; TRBD2 aligns across 10 bases. Germline CDR1 and CDR2: LNHNV and YYDKDF (reference sequence). This CDR3 comprises 16 residues.

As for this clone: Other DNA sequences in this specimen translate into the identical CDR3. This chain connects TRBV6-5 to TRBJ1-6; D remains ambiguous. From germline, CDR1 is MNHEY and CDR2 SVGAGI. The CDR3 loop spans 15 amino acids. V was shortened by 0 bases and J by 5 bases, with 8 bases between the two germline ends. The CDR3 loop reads CASSYSRQNNSPLHF. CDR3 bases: TGTGCCAGCAGTTACTCGAGACAAAATAATTCACCCCTCCACTTT.

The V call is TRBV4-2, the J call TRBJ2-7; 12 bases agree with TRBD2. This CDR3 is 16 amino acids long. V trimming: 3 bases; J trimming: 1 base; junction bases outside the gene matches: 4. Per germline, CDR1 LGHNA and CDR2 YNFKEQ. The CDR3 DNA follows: TGTGCCAGCAGCCAGGAACTAGCGGGGGGTTCCTACGAGCAGTACTTC. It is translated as CASSQELAGGSYEQYF.

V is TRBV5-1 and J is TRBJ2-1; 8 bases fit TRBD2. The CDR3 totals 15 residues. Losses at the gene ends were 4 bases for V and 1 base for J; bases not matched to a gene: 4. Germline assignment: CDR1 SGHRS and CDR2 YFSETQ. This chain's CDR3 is CASSNSGASYNEQFF. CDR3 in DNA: TGCGCCAGCAGCAATAGCGGGGCATCCTACAATGAGCAGTTCTTC.

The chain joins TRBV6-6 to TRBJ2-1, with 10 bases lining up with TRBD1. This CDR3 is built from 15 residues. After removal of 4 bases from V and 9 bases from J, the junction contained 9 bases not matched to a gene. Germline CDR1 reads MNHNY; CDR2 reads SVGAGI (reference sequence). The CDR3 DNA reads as TGTGCCAGCAGTTCCTTCGGGACAGGGGAGGGTGAGCAGTTCTTC. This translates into CASSSFGTGEGEQFF.

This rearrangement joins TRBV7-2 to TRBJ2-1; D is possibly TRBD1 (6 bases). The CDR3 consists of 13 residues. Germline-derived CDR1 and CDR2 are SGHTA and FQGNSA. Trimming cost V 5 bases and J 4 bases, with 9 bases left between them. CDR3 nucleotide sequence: TGTGCCAGCAGCCTACAGGGTTACAATGAGCAGTTCTTC. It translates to CASSLQGYNEQFF.

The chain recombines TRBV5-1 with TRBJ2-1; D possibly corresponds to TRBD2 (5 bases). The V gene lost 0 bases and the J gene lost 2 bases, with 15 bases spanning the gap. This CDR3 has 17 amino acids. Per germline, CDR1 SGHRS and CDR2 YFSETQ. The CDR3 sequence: CASSLEWRPGPYNEQFF. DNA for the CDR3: TGCGCCAGCAGCTTGGAATGGAGGCCCGGACCCTACAATGAGCAGTTCTTC. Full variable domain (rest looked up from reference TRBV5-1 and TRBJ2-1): KAGVTQTPRYLIKTRGQQVTLSCSPISGHRSVSWYQQTPGQGLQFLFEYFSETQRNKGNFPGRFSGRQFSNSRSEMNVSTLELGDSALYLCASSLEWRPGPYNEQFFGPGTRLTVL.

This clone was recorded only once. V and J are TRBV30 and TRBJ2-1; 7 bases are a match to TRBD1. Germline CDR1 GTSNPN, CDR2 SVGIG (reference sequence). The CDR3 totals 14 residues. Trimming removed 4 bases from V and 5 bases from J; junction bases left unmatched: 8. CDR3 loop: CAWTWDSLNNEQFF. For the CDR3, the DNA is TGTGCCTGGACCTGGGACAGCCTTAACAATGAGCAGTTCTTC.

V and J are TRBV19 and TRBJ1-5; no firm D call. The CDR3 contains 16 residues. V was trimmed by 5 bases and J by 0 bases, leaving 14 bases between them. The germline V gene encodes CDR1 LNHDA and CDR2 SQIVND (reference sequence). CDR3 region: CASSADDRGSNQPQHF. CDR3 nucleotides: TGTGCCAGTAGTGCCGACGATCGGGGTAGCAATCAGCCCCAGCATTTT.

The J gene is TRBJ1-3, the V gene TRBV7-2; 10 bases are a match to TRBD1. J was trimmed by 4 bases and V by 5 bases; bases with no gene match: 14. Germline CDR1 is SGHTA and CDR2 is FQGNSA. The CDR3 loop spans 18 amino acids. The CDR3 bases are TGTGCCAGCAGCATACCCGGGACAGGGGTTAAGTCCGGAAACACCATATATTTT. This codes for CASSIPGTGVKSGNTIYF.

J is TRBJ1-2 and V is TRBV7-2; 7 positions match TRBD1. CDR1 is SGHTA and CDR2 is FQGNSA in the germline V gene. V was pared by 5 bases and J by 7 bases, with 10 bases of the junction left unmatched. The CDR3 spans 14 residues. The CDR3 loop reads CASSPGQTRGGYTF. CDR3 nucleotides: TGTGCCAGCAGCCCGGGACAGACGAGAGGTGGCTACACCTTC.

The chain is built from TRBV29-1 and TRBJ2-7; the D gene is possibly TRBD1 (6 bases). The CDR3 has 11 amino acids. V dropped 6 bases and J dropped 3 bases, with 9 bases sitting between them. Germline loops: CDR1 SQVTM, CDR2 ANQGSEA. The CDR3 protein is CSVRDIYEQYF. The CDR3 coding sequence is TGCAGCGTCCGGGACATCTACGAGCAGTACTTC.

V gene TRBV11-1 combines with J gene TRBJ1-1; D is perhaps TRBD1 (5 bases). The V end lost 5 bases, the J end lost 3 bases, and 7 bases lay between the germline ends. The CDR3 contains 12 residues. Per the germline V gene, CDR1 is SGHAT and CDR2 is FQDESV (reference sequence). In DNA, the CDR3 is TGTGCCAGCAGCCGACAGTACACTGAAGCTTTCTTT. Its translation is CASSRQYTEAFF.

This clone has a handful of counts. The chain's CDR3 is CASSSTGLGLNTEAFF. The DNA of the CDR3 is TGTGCCAGCAGTTCCACTGGTCTCGGGTTGAACACTGAAGCTTTCTTT. The chain recombines TRBV6-6 with TRBJ1-1; D remains ambiguous. The germline gives CDR1 MNHNY, CDR2 SVGAGI (reference sequence). V was cut by 4 bases and J by 0 bases, with 15 bases left in between. This CDR3 spans 16 amino acids.

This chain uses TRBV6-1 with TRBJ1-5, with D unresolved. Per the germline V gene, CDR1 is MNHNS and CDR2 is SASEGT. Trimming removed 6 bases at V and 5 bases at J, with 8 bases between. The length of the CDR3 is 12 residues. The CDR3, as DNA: TGTGCCAGCAGGGGAGTAGATCAGCCCCAGCATTTT. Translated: CASRGVDQPQHF.

The CDR3 DNA is TGCGCCAGCAGAGAGACGACAGGTTCGAACACTGAAGCTTTCTTT. Its protein is CASRETTGSNTEAFF. The chain joins TRBV5-1 to TRBJ1-1; maybe TRBD1 (6 bases). Germline V CDR1 and CDR2: SGHRS, YFSETQ. Trimming left V 5 bases short and J 1 base short, with 15 bases between. This CDR3 region has 15 residues.

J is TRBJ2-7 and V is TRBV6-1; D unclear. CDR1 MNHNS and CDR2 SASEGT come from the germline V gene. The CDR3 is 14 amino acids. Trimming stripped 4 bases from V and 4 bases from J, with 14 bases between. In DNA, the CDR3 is TGTGCCAGCAGTGGATCGAACAGCATTTACGAGCAGTACTTC. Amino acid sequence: CASSGSNSIYEQYF.

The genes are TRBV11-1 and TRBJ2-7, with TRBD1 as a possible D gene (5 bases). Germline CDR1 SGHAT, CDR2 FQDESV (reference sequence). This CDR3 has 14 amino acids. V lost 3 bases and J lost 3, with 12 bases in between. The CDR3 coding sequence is TGTGCCAGCAGCTTTGAATCCAGGGACTACGAGCAGTACTTC. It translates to CASSFESRDYEQYF.

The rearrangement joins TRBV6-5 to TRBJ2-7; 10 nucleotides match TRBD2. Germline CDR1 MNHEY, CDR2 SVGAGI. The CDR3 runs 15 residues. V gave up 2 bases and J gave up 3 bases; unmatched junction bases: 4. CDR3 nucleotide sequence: TGTGCCAGCAGTTACGGTGCTAGCGGGGGCTACGAGCAGTACTTC. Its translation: CASSYGASGGYEQYF.

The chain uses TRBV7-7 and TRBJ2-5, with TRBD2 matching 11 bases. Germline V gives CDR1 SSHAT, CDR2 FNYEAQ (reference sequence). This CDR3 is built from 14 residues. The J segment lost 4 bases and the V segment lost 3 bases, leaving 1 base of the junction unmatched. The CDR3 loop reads CASSFGLAGETQYF. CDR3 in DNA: TGTGCCAGCAGCTTTGGACTAGCGGGAGAGACCCAGTACTTC.

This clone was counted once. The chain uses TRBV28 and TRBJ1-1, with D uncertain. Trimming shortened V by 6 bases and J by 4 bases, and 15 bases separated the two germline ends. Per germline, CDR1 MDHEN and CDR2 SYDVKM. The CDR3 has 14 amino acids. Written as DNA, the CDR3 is TGTGCCAGCAGACCACCTGGAGAGGCCACTGAAGCTTTCTTT. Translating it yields CASRPPGEATEAFF.

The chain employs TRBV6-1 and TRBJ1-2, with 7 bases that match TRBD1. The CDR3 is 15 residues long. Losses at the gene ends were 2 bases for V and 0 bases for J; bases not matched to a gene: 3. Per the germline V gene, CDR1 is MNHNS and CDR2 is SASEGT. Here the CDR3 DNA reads TGTGCCAGCAGTGAAAAAGGGACAGCTAACTATGGCTACACCTTC. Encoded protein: CASSEKGTANYGYTF.